Each of the 16 T cell receptor beta chains below was sequenced from the same sample in a study of blood T cells in healthy people across ages. Primed by a sample-barcoded 5' primer and a J-beta primer mix, a second PCR proceeded for about 6 to 12 cycles. Each CDR3 protein gets one entry after TCRdb re-called the 5' RACE reads with MiXCR. Of 650,000 or so distinct CDR3 sequences in the sample, around 52% were seen once. The sample comprised blood. The receptors come from a woman of 80 years or more in good health.

This chain joins TRBV27 and TRBJ2-7; D is undetermined. V was clipped by 2 bases and J by 4 bases, with 9 bases between them. Germline loops: CDR1 MNHEY, CDR2 SMNVEV (reference sequence). The CDR3 is made up of 13 amino acids. CDR3 bases: TGTGCCAGCAGTTTAACGGCCCATTACGAGCAGTACTTC. Encoded protein: CASSLTAHYEQYF.

On this clonotype: Being one base from a much bigger clone, this may be a read error. J is TRBJ2-5 and V is TRBV7-6; unclear D gene. CDR3 length equals 15 residues. The V gene's germline CDR1 is SGHVS and CDR2 FNYEAQ. CDR3 nucleotides: TGTGCCAGCGGCTTAGAGTTTTTGAGATGGGAGACCCAGTACTTC. Its translation is CASGLEFLRWETQYF.

V usage is TRBV12-3 or TRBV12-4 and J usage is TRBJ2-2; possible D gene TRBD2, 6 bases. The CDR3 sequence is 14 residues long. Trimming took 5 bases from V and 5 from J, leaving 12 bases between them. The DNA of the CDR3 is TGTGCCAGCAGTCCGCGGGACCAAACCGGGGAGCTGTTTTTT. Its protein is CASSPRDQTGELFF.

This clonotype appeared many times. This chain connects TRBV4-2 to TRBJ2-1; D ambiguous. Germline V gene sequence: CDR1 LGHNA, CDR2 YNFKEQ. The length of the CDR3 is 13 residues. V lost 3 bases and J lost 6, with 9 bases in between. In nucleotides, the CDR3 is TGTGCCAGCAGCCACCCTTCGTCCAATGAGCAGTTCTTC. As protein: CASSHPSSNEQFF.

The chain employs TRBV5-1 and TRBJ2-7; D may correspond to TRBD1 or TRBD2 (5 bases each). The CDR3 sequence is 19 residues long. The germline CDR1 and CDR2 sequences are SGHRS and YFSETQ. V dropped 0 bases and J dropped 0 bases, with 22 bases sitting between them. Here the CDR3 DNA reads TGCGCCAGCAGCTTGGCCTGGGGACCCGCAGGGTCCTTCTCCTACGAGCAGTACTTC. Translating gives CASSLAWGPAGSFSYEQYF.

Points on this clonotype: The junction does not match germline at one end; this may be a read error. V is TRBV12-3 or TRBV12-4 and J is TRBJ2-7, with D possibly TRBD2 on 6 matching bases. The DNA end favors TRBJ2-5, so the J call may be wrong. The CDR3 extends over 13 amino acids. The chain's CDR3 is CACRRGYEETQYF. The CDR3 DNA is TGTGCCTGCAGGAGGGGTTATGAGGAGACCCAGTACTTC.

The genes are TRBV6-6 and TRBJ1-1; D is perhaps TRBD1 (5 bases). The CDR3 covers 15 residues. Germline lookup yields CDR1 MNHNY and CDR2 SVGAGI (reference sequence). V dropped 2 bases and J dropped 5 bases, with 15 bases sitting between them. The DNA for the CDR3 is TGTGCCAGCAGTTACGGGGGGGGGAGGGAAACTGAAGCTTTCTTT. The encoded protein is CASSYGGGRETEAFF.

In the case of this clonotype: A single base separates this from a much larger clone, so it may be a read error. The CDR3 reads CAGSSPLSGGTTDTQYF. The CDR3 DNA is TGTGCCGGCAGCTCTCCCCTGTCCGGGGGCACCACAGATACGCAGTATTTT. The chain is built from TRBV28 and TRBJ2-3; D may match TRBD1 or TRBD2 (6 bases each). Germline CDR1 is MDHEN and CDR2 is SYDVKM. The CDR3 covers 17 residues.

The chain joins TRBV7-9 to TRBJ1-2; no definite D call. V was trimmed by 4 bases and J by 2 bases, leaving 14 bases between them. Germline CDR1 SEHNR, CDR2 FQNEAQ (reference sequence). The CDR3 is made up of 15 amino acids. In DNA, the CDR3 is TGTGCCAGCAGCTCTCTCTCAGACTTCAACTATGGCTACACCTTC. It encodes CASSSLSDFNYGYTF.

J is TRBJ2-1 and V is TRBV20-1, with TRBD2 identical over 9 bases. The DNA end lines up better with TRBJ2-7; the J call may be wrong. Germline assignment: CDR1 DFQATT and CDR2 SNEGSKA (reference sequence). The CDR3 has 15 residues. The CDR3 DNA reads TGCAGTGCGCCCAAGGGGACTAGCAGTTACAATGAGCAGTACTTC. Translated: CSAPKGTSSYNEQYF.

The chain has TRBV7-2 and TRBJ1-2; a weak D match, TRBD1 (5 bases). Looked up from germline, CDR1 is SGHTA and CDR2 is FQGNSA. V was cut by 4 bases and J by 7 bases, with 16 bases left in between. The CDR3 has 14 amino acids. The CDR3 region has the DNA TGTGCCAGCAGCTCCAGACAGTATGGAGGTGGCTACACCTTC. Residues: CASSSRQYGGGYTF.

Concerning this clonotype itself: The junction differs from germline at one of its ends, possibly a read error. This chain joins TRBV6-5 and TRBJ2-3; 7 nucleotides line up with TRBD2. CDR1 is MNHEY and CDR2 is SVGAGI in the germline V gene. The CDR3 is 15 amino acids. The CDR3 is CASRGIGGFTDTRYF. CDR3 DNA: TGTGCCAGCAGAGGGATCGGGGGGTTCACGGATACGCGGTATTTT.

At least ten counts were recorded for this clonotype. The chain joins TRBV28 to TRBJ1-4, with TRBD1 as a possible D gene (6 bases). The V end was cut by 7 bases, the J end by 10 bases, with 19 bases between. Germline loops: CDR1 MDHEN, CDR2 SYDVKM. The CDR3 runs to 14 residues. As DNA, the CDR3 is TGTGCCAGCACCTGGGGAACAGGGACGGGAAAACTGTTTTTT. Amino acids: CASTWGTGTGKLFF. The whole variable domain, remainder taken from reference TRBV28 and TRBJ1-4, is DVKVTQSSRYLVKRTGEKVFLECVQDMDHENMFWYRQDPGLGLRLIYFSYDVKMKEKGDIPEGYSVSREKKERFSLILESASTNQTSMYLCASTWGTGTGKLFFGSGTQLSVL.

This clonotype has more than one count but fewer than ten. The CDR3 protein is CASSSGRSERDTIYF. The CDR3 nucleotides read TGTGCCAGCAGTTCGGGACGGTCGGAAAGGGACACCATATATTTT. This chain connects TRBV27 to TRBJ1-3; perhaps TRBD1 as D (5 bases). V lost 4 bases and J lost 8, with 18 bases in between. In germline, CDR1 is MNHEY, CDR2 SMNVEV (reference sequence). CDR3 length equals 15 residues.

This clonotype was seen many times. The chain links TRBV5-1 to TRBJ2-3, with D perhaps being TRBD1 or TRBD2 (5 bases each). Trimming pared 4 bases from V and 3 bases from J, leaving 12 bases between. Looked up from germline, CDR1 is SGHRS and CDR2 is YFSETQ. The CDR3 is 14 amino acids. DNA for the CDR3: TGCGCCAGCAGCCCCGTTGGGGGAACAGATACGCAGTATTTT. Translated: CASSPVGGTDTQYF.

This clonotype was observed many times. The chain uses TRBV29-1 and TRBJ2-3, with D possibly matching TRBD1 (5 bases). The ends were cut back, 5 bases at V and 3 bases at J, with 12 bases in the middle. The CDR3 runs 13 residues. Germline V gene sequence: CDR1 SQVTM, CDR2 ANQGSEA. Here the CDR3 DNA reads TGCAGCGTTAGGGCAGGGTTAACAGATACGCAGTATTTT. Its translation: CSVRAGLTDTQYF.